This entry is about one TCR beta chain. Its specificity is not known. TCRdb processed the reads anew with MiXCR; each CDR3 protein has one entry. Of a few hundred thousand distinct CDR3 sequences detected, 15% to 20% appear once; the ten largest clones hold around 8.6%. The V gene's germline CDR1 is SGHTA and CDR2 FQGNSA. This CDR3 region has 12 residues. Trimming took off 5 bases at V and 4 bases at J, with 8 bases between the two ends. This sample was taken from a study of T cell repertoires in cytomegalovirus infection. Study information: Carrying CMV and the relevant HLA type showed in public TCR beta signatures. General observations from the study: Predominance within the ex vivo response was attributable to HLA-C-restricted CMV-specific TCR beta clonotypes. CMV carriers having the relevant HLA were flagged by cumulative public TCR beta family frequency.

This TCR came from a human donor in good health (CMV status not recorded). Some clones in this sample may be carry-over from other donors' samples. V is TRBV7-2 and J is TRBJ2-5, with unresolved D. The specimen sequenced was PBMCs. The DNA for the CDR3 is TGTGCCAGCAGCGACCCCGGAGAGACCCAGTACTTC. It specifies CASSDPGETQYF. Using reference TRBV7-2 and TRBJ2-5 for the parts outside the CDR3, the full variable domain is GAGVSQSPSNKVTEKGKDVELRCDPISGHTALYWYRQSLGQGLEFLIYFQGNSAPDKSGLPSDRFSAERTGGSVSTLTIQRTQQEDSAVYLCASSDPGETQYFGPGTRLLVL.